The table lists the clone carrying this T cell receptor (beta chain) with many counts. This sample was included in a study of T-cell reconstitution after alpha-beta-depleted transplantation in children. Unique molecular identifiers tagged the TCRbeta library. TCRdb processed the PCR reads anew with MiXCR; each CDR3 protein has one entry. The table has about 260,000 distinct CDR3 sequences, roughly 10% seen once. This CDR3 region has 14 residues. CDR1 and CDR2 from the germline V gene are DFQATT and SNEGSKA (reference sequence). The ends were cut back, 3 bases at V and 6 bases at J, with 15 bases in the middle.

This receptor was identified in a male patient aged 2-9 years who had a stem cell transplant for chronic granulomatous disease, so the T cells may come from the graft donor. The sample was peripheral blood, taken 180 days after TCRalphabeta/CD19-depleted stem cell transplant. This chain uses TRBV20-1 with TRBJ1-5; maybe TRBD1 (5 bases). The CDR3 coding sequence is TGCAGTGCTAGTGGCACCCCCGGGGGTCAGCCCCAGCATTTT. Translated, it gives CSASGTPGGQPQHF.